A single sample is the source of the 13 T cell receptor beta chains below, sequenced in a study of human thymus T cells. Only in-frame clones appear in the TCRdb table, and some are missing; sequencing was by immunoSEQ multiplex PCR. The sample has 70,000 to 75,000 clones, over 85% seen once. Corrective cardiac surgery supplied the resected thymus tissue. The sample was thymus tissue. The receptors stem from a girl under three years old with a congenital heart defect but otherwise immunologically healthy.

Concerning this clone: An end of the junction differs from the germline gene, which may be a read error. The chain has TRBV7-2 and TRBJ2-7; D remains unclear. The CDR3 contains 14 residues. Germline CDR1 and CDR2: SGHTA and FQGNSA. The CDR3 here is CVSSEQPSSYEQYF. Written as DNA, the CDR3 is TGTGTCAGCAGCGAACAGCCGTCTTCCTACGAGCAGTACTTC.

The rearrangement uses TRBV4-2 and TRBJ1-5; possibly TRBD1 for D (6 bases). The V gene's germline CDR1 is LGHNA and CDR2 YNFKEQ. Trimming left V 6 bases short and J 1 base short, with 13 bases between. This CDR3 has 15 amino acids. Here the CDR3 DNA reads TGTGCCAGCAGGCCAGGGGTCCTGAGCAATCAGCCCCAGCATTTT. Its protein is CASRPGVLSNQPQHF.

The chain is built from TRBV7-2 and TRBJ1-5; tentatively, D is TRBD1 (5 bases). Between the trimmed V and J ends, which lost 7 bases and 7 bases, there was a span of 17 bases. The CDR3 totals 14 residues. CDR1 is SGHTA, CDR2 FQGNSA, per germline. The CDR3 DNA reads as TGTGCCAGCAACACCCCGGGGGTGGGGCAGCCCCAGCATTTT. The encoded protein is CASNTPGVGQPQHF.

This chain joins TRBV28 and TRBJ2-6, with a weak D call TRBD2 (5 bases). CDR3 size: 19 residues. The germline CDR1 and CDR2 sequences are MDHEN and SYDVKM. V lost 4 bases and J 1 base, leaving 20 bases between the germline ends. The DNA of the CDR3 is TGTGCCAGCAGTTCCGCTATAGCCACCGGGGAATCTGGGGCCAACGTCCTGACTTTC. Amino acid sequence: CASSSAIATGESGANVLTF.

V usage is TRBV21-1 and J usage is TRBJ2-7; TRBD1 reflects the table's D call only, with no check against the DNA. TRBV21-1 counts as a pseudogene. The CDR3 length is 17 residues. Here the CDR3 reads CASSKGDRARNSYEQYF. CDR3 DNA: TGTGCCAGCAGCAAAGGGGACAGGGCTCGGAACTCCTACGAGCAGTACTTC.

CDR3: CASSAPGLADGLYGTQYF. CDR3 nucleotide sequence: TGTGCCAGCAGCGCACCGGGACTAGCGGACGGGTTGTATGGGACCCAGTACTTC. The chain recombines TRBV7-8 with TRBJ2-5; 11 nucleotides align to TRBD2. J gave up 7 bases and V 5 bases, and 18 bases lay outside the gene matches. The CDR3 extends over 18 amino acids. CDR1 and CDR2 from the germline V gene are SGHVS and FQNEAQ.

The CDR3 sequence: CASSIGVGWTNEQFF. CDR3 DNA: TGTGCCAGTAGTATAGGGGTTGGGTGGACCAATGAGCAGTTCTTC. This chain links TRBV19 with TRBJ2-1; D uncertain. Germline V gene lookup returns CDR1 LNHDA and CDR2 SQIVND (reference sequence). Trimming shortened V by 1 base and J by 6 bases, and 13 bases separated the two germline ends. CDR3 length equals 15 residues.

The J gene is TRBJ2-3, the V gene TRBV27; 12 positions agree with TRBD1. CDR3 length equals 17 residues. Germline values: CDR1 MNHEY, CDR2 SMNVEV (reference sequence). V lost 7 bases to trimming and J lost 4 bases; unmatched junction nucleotides: 12. This CDR3 is CASTGDRGRGLSDTQYF. The CDR3 DNA sequence: TGTGCCAGCACCGGGGACAGGGGGCGAGGTTTGTCAGATACGCAGTATTTT.

The chain joins TRBV14 to TRBJ1-2; no clear D gene. The ends were cut back, 3 bases at V and 6 bases at J, with 5 bases in the middle. Germline CDR1 reads SGHDN; CDR2 reads FVKESK. This CDR3 has 11 amino acids. Here the CDR3 reads CASSHRNGYTF. CDR3 nucleotide sequence: TGTGCCAGCAGCCACCGGAATGGCTACACCTTC.

This clone was recorded only once. The chain has TRBV7-4 and TRBJ2-1; tentatively, D is TRBD2 (6 bases). V dropped 1 base and J dropped 3 bases, with 19 bases sitting between them. Germline V lookup: CDR1 SGHVT, CDR2 SQSDAQ. This CDR3 comprises 18 residues. The chain's CDR3 is CASSLEVGRRGNYNEQFF. The CDR3 DNA reads TGTGCCAGCAGCTTAGAAGTCGGACGGAGGGGCAACTACAATGAGCAGTTCTTC.

The V and J genes are TRBV4-2 and TRBJ2-1, with TRBD2 matching over 13 bases. V was clipped by 0 bases and J by 10 bases; unmatched bases: 9. Germline values: CDR1 LGHNA, CDR2 YNFKEQ. The CDR3 is made up of 17 amino acids. This chain's CDR3 is CASSQDHSGLAGPEQFF. The DNA of the CDR3 is TGTGCCAGCAGCCAAGATCATTCGGGACTAGCGGGGCCAGAGCAGTTCTTC.

The rearrangement uses TRBV4-3 and TRBJ2-5; D uncertain. The CDR3 contains 12 residues. In germline, CDR1 is LGHNA, CDR2 YSLEER. V lost 0 bases and J lost 7, with 6 bases in between. This chain's CDR3 is CASSQDRSTQYF. The CDR3 DNA is TGCGCCAGCAGCCAAGATCGGTCGACCCAGTACTTC.

The CDR3 here is CASSLIRLVPSYEQYF. The CDR3 region has the DNA TGTGCCAGCAGCCTAATACGACTAGTCCCCTCATACGAGCAGTACTTC. The rearrangement uses TRBV4-2 and TRBJ2-7; TRBD2 might be the D (6 bases). Germline CDR1 is LGHNA and CDR2 is YNFKEQ. CDR3 length: 16 amino acids. V was cut by 4 bases and J by 4 bases, with 20 bases left in between.